This is a list of T cell receptor beta chains from one sample in a study of blood T cells in healthy people across ages. A single record per CDR3 protein comes from TCRdb applying MiXCR to the 5' RACE reads. Found here are roughly 1,100,000 distinct CDR3 sequences, about 23% of them singletons; the top ten hold approximately 0.75%. The data were also submitted as part of a second study, on T cells of mothers and their children.

The sequencing sample was made of blood. These receptors were taken from a girl aged 2-15 years in good health. CDR3s include the opening cysteine and the closing phenylalanine or tryptophan.

>TRBV7-2|TRBJ2-1
CASSLRGRGSYNGQFF
>TRBV29-1|TRBJ2-7
CSAQGDRGTYEQYF
>TRBV12-3/TRBV12-4|TRBJ2-7
CASSLALGDSYEQYF
>TRBV20-1|NA
CSAFTRGDEQFF
>TRBV6-2/TRBV6-3|TRBJ1-5
CASSYLENQPQHF
>TRBV5-1|TRBJ1-1
CASSLDFQDTEAFF
>TRBV6-6|TRBJ2-7
CASSSEAYYEQYF
>TRBV6-2/TRBV6-3|TRBJ2-5
CASRDWGHQETQYF
>TRBV18|NA
CASSPRTGEAYEQYF
>TRBV7-9|TRBJ2-1
CASSRTSGGVDEQFF
>TRBV12-3/TRBV12-4|TRBJ1-5
CASSLQEFDQPQHF
>TRBV7-9|TRBJ1-1
CASSLGGGVAFF
>TRBV6-1|TRBJ1-6
CASSGSGPYSPLHF